This TCR beta chain came from a study of T-cell memory formation after mild COVID-19. The ends lost 5 bases at V and 4 bases at J; junction bases unmatched: 3. The CDR3 covers 14 residues. One entry per CDR3 protein, called by TCRdb with MiXCR from the 5' RACE reads. The data contain under 200,000 distinct CDR3 sequences, roughly 28% of them singletons. This receptor was obtained from an adult woman who had mild COVID-19 (a few samples of this study predate the infection). Cell type and time point are not known. The sample taken for sequencing was PBMCs or a T cell subset sorted from them (not recorded which). This sequence joins TRBV12-3 or TRBV12-4 and TRBJ1-5; 9 nucleotides match TRBD1. The DNA of the CDR3 is TGTGCCAGCAGTGGTGGGACAGGGAATCAGCCCCAGCATTTT. It encodes CASSGGTGNQPQHF.